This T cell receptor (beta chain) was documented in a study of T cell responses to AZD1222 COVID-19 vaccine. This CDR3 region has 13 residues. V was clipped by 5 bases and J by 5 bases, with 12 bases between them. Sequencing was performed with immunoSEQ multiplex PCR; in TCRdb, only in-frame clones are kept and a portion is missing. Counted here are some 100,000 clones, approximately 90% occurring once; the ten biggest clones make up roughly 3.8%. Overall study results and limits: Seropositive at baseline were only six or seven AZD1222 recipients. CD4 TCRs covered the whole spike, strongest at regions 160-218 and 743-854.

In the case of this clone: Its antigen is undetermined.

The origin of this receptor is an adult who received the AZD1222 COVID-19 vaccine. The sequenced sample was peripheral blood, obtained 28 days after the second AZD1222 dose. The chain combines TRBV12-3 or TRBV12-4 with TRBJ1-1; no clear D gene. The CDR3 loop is CASSIVGGTEAFF. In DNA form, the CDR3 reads TGTGCCAGCAGTATAGTAGGCGGGACTGAAGCTTTCTTT.